The clone carrying this TCR beta chain was counted a single time. Authors' data handling: Using reference gene primer amplification, nucleated cell counts were estimated. Only in-frame clones appear in the TCRdb table, and some are missing; sequencing was by immunoSEQ multiplex PCR. V and J calls and clone size are as listed in that table; D and trimming were resolved from the DNA. The repertoire consists of around 110,000 clones, with 70% to 90% occurring once and the leading ten covering under 3%. This sample was taken from a study of blood T cell repertoires in COVID-19. Study-wide background: Italy, Spain and the United States were the sources of the convalescent and acute COVID-19 samples. Sources were T cells, B-cell-depleted T cells, or PBMCs; the material itself was cDNA or gDNA.

The CDR3 extends over 15 amino acids. The V and J ends lost 6 bases and 4 bases, in that order; junction bases with no gene match: 5. The V gene's germline CDR1 is SNHLY and CDR2 FYNNEI. The gene calls are TRBV2 and TRBJ2-1; 11 positions match TRBD2. The TCR was taken from a man aged 30 to 45 with acute or convalescent COVID-19. The sequencing sample was made of peripheral blood. The CDR3 is CASSSTSGSYNEQFF. The DNA of the CDR3 is TGTGCCAGCAGCTCTACTAGCGGGAGTTACAATGAGCAGTTCTTC.